This record looks at one T cell receptor (beta chain) sequence and its context. Its target antigen remains unknown. Base qualities are not at hand, and no much larger clone is one base apart. This sample is part of a study of cytomegalovirus exposure and HLA in healthy donors (dated by TCRdb to 2017 to 2019). Looking at the study overall: According to an earlier analysis of a few hundred of the donors, 150 million to 200 million T cells yielded 100 million or so unique TCR beta sequences and around 280 Gb of sequence data. Roughly 300 gigabases of sequencing data and around 87 million unique TCR sequences were included in an early release covering 550 to 650 HLA-typed donors. The genetic ancestry cluster associated with self-reported Caucasian donors included about 84% of the 398 genotyped donors. The study aimed to test whether signatures of past pathogen exposure could be identified by cataloging public T cell receptors. The T cell repertoires of some 670 subjects were profiled by immunosequencing and related to cytomegalovirus serostatus. Along with the approximately 700-subject first cohort, a separate validation cohort of around 120 different subjects was used. To predict cytomegalovirus infection status, the study combined high-throughput TCR immunosequencing, statistical association of individual TCRs with disease status, and machine learning. To study patterns of TCR occurrence, a later analysis re-analyzed previously published TCR beta repertoires from around 660 donors and added high-resolution HLA genotyping. Rather than using new phenotypic data, the later analysis identified candidate immune exposures from TCR beta sequences and from how often those sequences occurred across donors. An earlier analysis of 450 to 750 of the donors used high-throughput TCR beta sequencing to judge whether each TCR beta V gene segment behaved as functional or pseudogenic. Donor age, sex, ethnicity and CMV serostatus were compiled together with the repertoire data. A later genetic analysis took genome-wide SNP genotypes for 398 of the 666 donors and used that subset as a discovery cohort. Every repertoire in the discovery cohort had been generated on one and the same sequencing platform. Both class I and class II loci were covered by HLA typing, at four-digit resolution. Typing coverage differed by locus: A, B, C, DRB1 and DQB1 were typed in about 620-630 donors, DQA1 in 500 to 550, DPA1 in 600 to 610, and DPB1 in roughly 450. About five DR-DQ haplotypes were handled as single units for association and clustering because linkage in the cohort was strong. On average, around 240,000 unique TCR beta nucleotide sequences were sequenced per donor among 398 genotyped donors of the cohort, with around 19% of those sequences being non-productive. Overall study results and their limits: In a later analysis, several top co-occurrence clusters were reported to appear linked to parvovirus B19, influenza, CMV and Epstein-Barr virus. Because HLA typing was missing for some donors at each locus, association tests included only the typed subset. In this cohort, only TCR beta chains were sequenced, and detectable features were limited by the absence of alpha or paired-chain data. A few of the identified cytomegalovirus-associated TCR beta chains were confirmed in vitro to be specific for cytomegalovirus antigens. In a later analysis, the rate of TCR association differed among HLA loci, with DRB1 alleles having the most associated TCRs and HLA-C alleles having the fewest. In a later analysis, 16,951 TCR beta sequences were associated with specific HLA alleles at a false discovery rate of 0.05. The study gave a list of around 170 TCR beta chains associated with cytomegalovirus. CMV serostatus was the only immune exposure information available for the cohort. According to a later analysis, most CMV-associated TCR beta chains appeared to be HLA-restricted, and the HLA associations seemed to be driven largely by CMV exposure. Linkage disequilibrium might explain the correlated functional status among segregating V segments, but an unknown experimental factor could not be ruled out. According to the authors, the approach could potentially be generalized to other disease states and immunological phenotypes. Some IMGT-functional V segments, including TRBV6-2 and TRBV6-3, could not be distinguished by the 87-base-pair reads and were therefore excluded. A later genetic analysis associated a missense DCLRE1C variant with V-gene and J-gene trimming of TCR beta chains, and an independent cohort replicated the association. Cytomegalovirus status was reported to be diagnosed by the classifier with high specificity and sensitivity in both the original and validation cohorts. In an earlier analysis of 587 of the donors, most TCR beta V segments appeared in productive rearrangements about 90% or about 30% of the time, broadly matching IMGT annotations. Across donors, most TCR sequences were observed very rarely, whereas some public TCRs were present in many individuals. A further reported finding was that TCR beta sequences accurately predicted the HLA-A and HLA-B alleles for most subjects in the first cohort. Around 16 rarely observed V segments, including chromosome 9 orphons, were excluded from the earlier analysis of approximately 500 of the donors because counts were too low. When HLA alleles, especially DR and DQ, strongly co-occurred, attributing TCR associations to individual alleles was difficult. Compared with the 666-donor mean, donors in an Asian-associated ancestry cluster had fewer N-insertions in productive TCRs, according to a later genetic analysis. A later analysis found that HLA-associated TCR beta chains were more clonally expanded and had lower generation probabilities than equally common non-associated chains. The presence/absence analyses assumed that sequencing depth was roughly uniform across donors, and that assumption may not be true. A cluster of highly shared sequence variants was judged likely to be a technical artifact of the sequencing pipeline.

The CDR3 holds 16 amino acids from the cysteine to the phenylalanine. This entry keeps only the CDR3 DNA: 48 bases, framed from base 1. Germline trimming amounts to 2 bases on V and 3 bases on J, with 10 as the count of junction bases outside the gene matches. According to the germline V gene, CDR1 reads KGHSH and CDR2 reads LQKENI. The cohort was made up of about 670 healthy bone marrow donors. All cohort members were sampled while nominally healthy, although unrecorded immune exposures were likely present. The donor tested CMV seropositive and was one of the 289 seropositive cohort members. Each donor provided a peripheral blood sample, and peripheral blood mononuclear cells were used for TCR beta sequencing. Genomic DNA was extracted from the blood cell samples with the Qiagen DNeasy Blood Extraction Kit. The library was obtained by the immunoSEQ multiplex PCR assay. The multiplex PCR relied on a mix of 60 forward primers for TCR Vbeta segments and 13 reverse primers for TCR Jbeta segments. The CDR3 region of rearranged TCR beta genes was amplified from genomic DNA by a multiplex PCR assay. The Illumina HiSeq System was used to sequence the amplified TCR beta libraries as 87-base-pair reads. On the study's bioinformatics: A later analysis tallied 70 million to 100 million unique TCR beta chains across the 666 repertoires, and about 10 million of those chains were shared by two or more donors. To remove PCR and sequencing errors, raw reads were error-corrected and collapsed into unique sequences using a nearest-neighbor algorithm that merged closely related sequences. CDR3 sequences were aligned to IMGT reference sequences to assign V, D and J gene segments. For a sequence to be retained, a match of at least six nucleotides to both a V gene segment and a J gene segment was required. Rearrangements were called productive when the CDR3 lacked stop codons and stayed in frame with V and J; all others were non-productive. Following IMGT convention, CDR3 was defined as the stretch from the second conserved V-encoded cysteine to the conserved J-encoded phenylalanine. Sequences without an unambiguous match to a single V gene segment were excluded from the earlier analysis of 450 to 750 of the donors. In an earlier analysis of 450 to 700 of the donors, V segments were called functional above 56.7% productive rearrangements and were called segregating when the between-donor standard deviation exceeded 5%. A statistical classification framework was developed to diagnose cytomegalovirus status using the catalog of TCR beta chain sequences. A later analysis assigned V and J genes by comparing TCR nucleotide sequences with IMGT/GENE-DB human TR gene sequences. In a later analysis, CDR3 sequences and most-parsimonious VDJ recombination scenarios were assigned using the TCRdist pipeline. In a later analysis, each TCR beta chain was defined by its CDR3 amino acid sequence together with its V-gene family, and reads lacking a unique V-gene family were excluded. In a later analysis, approximately 640 highly shared, low-generation-probability nucleotide sequences were removed to address suspected cross-contamination and a sequencing artifact. In a later analysis, a clonal expansion index for each public chain was calculated from normalized within-repertoire ranks of inferred template counts. In a later analysis, generation probabilities were computed with a VDJ recombination model fitted to out-of-frame rearrangements, and the resulting probabilities were checked against IGoR. Hypergeometric tests were used in a later analysis to score TCR-TCR, TCR-HLA and TCR-CMV co-occurrence, with a repertoire-size bias correction applied to the TCR pairs. A later analysis estimated false discovery rates by permuting HLA or CMV assignments 20 times. In a later analysis, co-occurring TCRs were grouped using DBSCAN, and TCRdist sequence similarity was added for clustering within HLA-allele-positive subsets. For co-occurrence clustering, repertoires with fewer than 30,000 or more than 120,000 public chains were excluded, along with roughly 5 repertoires with anomalous nucleotide sharing. This immuneACCESS table, as held by TCRdb, lists in-frame sequences with V and J called but not all clones. Of the missing ones, under half trace to an unresolved V gene in checked studies; the others have no known cause. For V, J and clone size, that table is used; D and trimming come from the DNA. The sample table records more than 95,000 clones; 70% to 80% of these occur just once. The ten largest clonotypes hold 3% to 4.5% of the sample.

The sequence joins TRBV18 to TRBJ2-7; the central 7 bases match TRBD1. The source is a middle-aged man in good health and CMV-seropositive. Sequenced material: PBMCs. Read as DNA, the sequence is TGTGCCAGCTCACCAGGGGACAGCCTACCCTACTACGAGCAGTACTTC. The encoded protein is CASSPGDSLPYYEQYF.